This record concerns one TCR beta chain sequence. The data originate from a study of blood T cell repertoires in COVID-19. Clones were sequenced by immunoSEQ multiplex PCR, and TCRdb holds only the in-frame ones, with some missing. Found here are around 250,000 clones, over 70% of them singletons; the top ten hold approximately 5.4%. The CDR3 loop spans 16 amino acids. J gave up 2 bases and V 3 bases, and 8 bases lay outside the gene matches. The germline gives CDR1 MDHEN, CDR2 SYDVKM. This chain uses TRBV28 with TRBJ2-3, with 7 positions matching TRBD2. Sample: peripheral blood. The receptor was derived from an elderly man with acute or convalescent COVID-19. The CDR3 is CASSFSGDSPTDTQYF. The CDR3 DNA reads TGTGCCAGCAGTTTCAGCGGGGATTCCCCCACAGATACGCAGTATTTT.